This T cell receptor beta chain was captured by sequencing in a study of spatial heterogeneity in lung cancer. The study's findings and limits: At resection, ubiquitous expanded tumor TCRs appeared in blood more than at follow-up.

The library protocol tagged each TCR cDNA with a unique molecular identifier. TCRdb independently ran MiXCR on the 5' RACE reads; one entry per CDR3 protein. The sample gives 110,000 or so distinct CDR3 sequences, roughly a tenth of which show up once; roughly 26% is in the top ten. CDR1 is SGHVS, CDR2 FQNEAQ, per germline. The CDR3 extends over 16 amino acids. Deletions cut 1 base from V and 0 bases from J, with 10 bases between. Time point noted: blood at routine non-recurrence follow-up after resection. Unsorted whole RNA from tumor, nontumor lung or frozen PBMC underwent sequencing. This clonotype was seen repeatedly, ten times or more. Its antigen is undetermined.

The chain uses TRBV7-8 and TRBJ2-1; no definite D call. Source: PBMCs, taken at follow-up. The clonotype was recovered from a female donor with early-stage non-small cell lung cancer. In DNA, the CDR3 is TGTGCCAGCAGCTTAGGGCGGATTAGCTCCTACAATGAGCAGTTCTTC. Translation gives CASSLGRISSYNEQFF.